The text below deals with one T cell receptor beta chain. Its antigen is still unknown. The source of the sample is a study of cytomegalovirus exposure and HLA in healthy donors. The study, taken as a whole, reports: Reports described diagnosis of cytomegalovirus status by the classifier as highly specific and sensitive.

Sequenced by immunoSEQ multiplex PCR; TCRdb stores in-frame clones only, minus some. The table shows tens of thousands of clones, with under 96% occurring only once. CDR1 is SGHDT, CDR2 YYEEEE, per germline. Between the trimmed V and J ends, which lost 1 base and 0 bases, there was a span of 11 bases. CDR3 length: 17 residues. This TCR came from a young woman in good health and CMV-seropositive. The sample consisted of PBMCs. The chain is built from TRBV5-6 and TRBJ2-6, with D maybe TRBD2 (5 bases). The CDR3 nucleotides are TGTGCCAGCAGCTTGACTAGTGCCAGCTCTGGGGCCAACGTCCTGACTTTC. Its protein is CASSLTSASSGANVLTF.